The 13 T cell receptor beta chains reported below all come from one sample, sequenced in a study of T cell repertoires in cytomegalovirus infection. No antigen has been assigned to these receptors. TCRdb recomputed calls from the reads with MiXCR, one row per CDR3 protein. The repertoire holds 350,000 to 400,000 distinct CDR3 sequences, with roughly a third as singletons. Material: cultured PBMCs, obtained from culture after CMV antigen stimulation. These receptors were taken from a human donor in good health (CMV status not recorded). Some clones in this sample may be carry-over from other donors' samples.

The DNA for the CDR3 is TGTGCCAGCAGCCCACCGGGACTTGTGGGCACAGATACGCAGTATTTT. Residues: CASSPPGLVGTDTQYF. The chain employs TRBV7-2 and TRBJ2-3; a weak D match, TRBD2 (6 bases). Trimming cost V 5 bases and J 1 base, with 16 bases left between them. This CDR3 has 16 residues. Germline V gene data show CDR1 as SGHTA and CDR2 as FQGNSA.

This clonotype was observed a few times. This rearrangement joins TRBV11-2 to TRBJ2-1; TRBD2 agrees at 12 bases. Losses at the gene ends were 5 bases for V and 7 bases for J; bases not matched to a gene: 15. Germline V gives CDR1 SGHAT, CDR2 FQNNGV. CDR3 length: 18 amino acids. The DNA for the CDR3 is TGTGCCAGCAGCGCCCGTCCCCCATCCGGACTAGCGGGGAATGAGCAGTTCTTC. Encoded protein: CASSARPPSGLAGNEQFF.

This clonotype was seen a handful of times. The chain joins TRBV6-6 to TRBJ2-1; D may be TRBD1 (5 bases). The CDR3 is 12 amino acids. V lost 8 bases, J lost 9 bases, and 14 bases lay in between. Looked up from germline, CDR1 is MNHNY and CDR2 is SVGAGI (reference sequence). CDR3 DNA: TGTGCCAGCTTCAACTGGGGCGGTGAGCAGTTCTTC. This codes for CASFNWGGEQFF.

Here the CDR3 reads CASSERTGVYEQYF. CDR3 in DNA: TGTGCCAGCAGCGAACGGACAGGGGTCTACGAGCAGTACTTC. V usage is TRBV11-3 and J usage is TRBJ2-7, with 9 bases identical to TRBD1. The CDR3 loop spans 14 amino acids. V shed 5 bases, J shed 3 bases, and the junction held 5 bases outside the gene matches. In germline, CDR1 is SGHNT, CDR2 YENEEA.

The rearrangement uses TRBV29-1 and TRBJ2-7; no reliable D call. CDR1 is SQVTM, CDR2 ANQGSEA, per germline. V was pared by 5 bases and J by 0 bases, with 11 bases between. The CDR3 runs 13 residues. CDR3 loop: CSVRSRFSYEQYF. The CDR3 region has the DNA TGCAGCGTTCGGTCCAGATTCTCCTACGAGCAGTACTTC.

V gene TRBV7-9 combines with J gene TRBJ1-1, with D unclear. From germline, CDR1 is SEHNR and CDR2 FQNEAQ (reference sequence). The CDR3 has 15 residues. Trimming took off 5 bases at V and 4 bases at J, with 17 bases between the two ends. CDR3 DNA sequence: TGTGCCAGCAGCCCCCCACTAGGCCCGGGCACTGAAGCTTTCTTT. It codes for CASSPPLGPGTEAFF.

The chain combines TRBV6-6 with TRBJ2-1; D possibly uses TRBD1 or TRBD2 (6 bases each). Trimming cost V 0 bases and J 10 bases, with 13 bases left between them. Looked up from germline, CDR1 is MNHNY and CDR2 is SVGAGI (reference sequence). The CDR3 runs 14 residues. CDR3: CASSYSPRGGEQFF. CDR3 nucleotide sequence: TGTGCCAGCAGTTACTCCCCCAGGGGAGGAGAGCAGTTCTTC.

This clonotype was picked up one time. V usage is TRBV7-6 and J usage is TRBJ1-1, with TRBD1 identical over 9 bases. Germline CDR1 and CDR2: SGHVS and FNYEAQ. This CDR3 comprises 16 residues. The V gene end was trimmed by 5 bases and the J gene end by 4 bases; junction bases not matched to a gene: 11. This CDR3 is CASSPRQGVLVTEAFF. The CDR3 nucleotides are TGTGCCAGCAGCCCACGACAGGGGGTTCTCGTCACTGAAGCTTTCTTT.

The chain uses TRBV11-3 and TRBJ2-1; D is unclear. V lost 0 bases to trimming and J lost 10 bases, with 10 bases between them. The CDR3 is 13 amino acids. Germline lookup yields CDR1 SGHNT and CDR2 YENEEA. The CDR3 loop reads CASSLDLVDEQFF. The CDR3 DNA sequence: TGTGCCAGCAGCTTAGATCTCGTAGACGAGCAGTTCTTC.

To note about this clonotype: A junction end diverges from the germline sequence, so it may reflect a read error. The chain is built from TRBV12-3 or TRBV12-4 and TRBJ1-4; D not certain. The CDR3 covers 15 residues. The CDR3 sequence: CASSPTGIMGEKLLF. CDR3 nucleotide sequence: TGTGCCAGCAGTCCTACCGGGATTATGGGTGAAAAACTGCTTTTT.

This clonotype was observed a few times. The V gene is TRBV5-4, the J gene TRBJ1-5; D is uncertain. The CDR3 covers 14 residues. Trimming took 1 base from V and 3 from J, leaving 8 bases between them. Germline CDR1 SGHNT, CDR2 YYREEE (reference sequence). In nucleotides, the CDR3 is TGTGCCAGCAGCTTGTTTGGTAACAATCAGCCCCAGCATTTT. It specifies CASSLFGNNQPQHF.

The chain employs TRBV11-2 and TRBJ1-3, with D hard to call. Looked up from germline, CDR1 is SGHAT and CDR2 is FQNNGV. The CDR3 sequence is 15 residues long. Trimming took 4 bases from V and 0 from J, leaving 10 bases between them. The CDR3 reads CASSSPGNSGNTIYF. The CDR3 bases are TGTGCCAGCAGCTCGCCGGGGAACTCTGGAAACACCATATATTTT. Full variable domain (rest looked up from reference TRBV11-2 and TRBJ1-3): EAGVAQSPRYKIIEKRQSVAFWCNPISGHATLYWYQQILGQGPKLLIQFQNNGVVDDSQLPKDRFSAERLKGVDSTLKIQPAKLEDSAVYLCASSSPGNSGNTIYFGEGSWLTVV.

There are many counts of this clonotype. The gene calls are TRBV7-2 and TRBJ2-1; 10 bases are shared with TRBD2. The CDR3 has 14 residues. The ends lost 2 bases at V and 7 bases at J; junction bases unmatched: 2. Germline lookup yields CDR1 SGHTA and CDR2 FQGNSA. CDR3 in amino acids: CASSLNSGRNEQFF. The CDR3 DNA follows: TGTGCCAGCAGCTTAAATAGCGGGAGGAATGAGCAGTTCTTC.